These 14 T cell receptor beta chains originate from one sample sequenced in a study of cytomegalovirus exposure and HLA in healthy donors. Primers for the PCR totalled 60 Vbeta and 13 Jbeta. Measured with immunoSEQ multiplex PCR; TCRdb has only the in-frame clones, and not every one. The sample holds roughly 120,000 clones. The specimen was PBMCs. These receptors were obtained from a man between 18 and 35 years old in good health and CMV-seronegative.

The chain combines TRBV7-9 with TRBJ2-6, with D tentatively TRBD2 (7 bases). Germline V gene data show CDR1 as SEHNR and CDR2 as FQNEAQ (reference sequence). This CDR3 is built from 18 residues. V shed 7 bases and J shed 1 base, with 20 bases lying between them. The CDR3 here is CASTWGGRSRSGANVLTF. The CDR3 region has the DNA TGTGCCAGCACCTGGGGGGGGCGAAGCCGGTCTGGGGCCAACGTCCTGACTTTC.

The chain combines TRBV2 with TRBJ2-7, with TRBD2 matching 9 bases. The V gene end was trimmed by 9 bases and the J gene end by 2 bases; junction bases not matched to a gene: 11. CDR3 size: 15 residues. CDR1 and CDR2 from the germline V gene are SNHLY and FYNNEI. This CDR3 is CASKGEASGTYEQYF. CDR3 in DNA: TGTGCCAGTAAAGGAGAGGCTAGCGGGACCTACGAGCAGTACTTC.

The chain uses TRBV28 and TRBJ2-7; 10 nucleotides line up with TRBD2. CDR1 is MDHEN and CDR2 is SYDVKM in the germline V gene. V dropped 5 bases and J dropped 5; count of bases not matched to a gene: 9. This CDR3 is built from 15 residues. CDR3 nucleotides: TGTGCCAGCAGTCCGCGACTAGCGGGTAGTAACGAGCAGTACTTC. Amino acid sequence: CASSPRLAGSNEQYF. Together with reference TRBV28 and TRBJ2-7, the CDR3 gives the full variable domain: DVKVTQSSRYLVKRTGEKVFLECVQDMDHENMFWYRQDPGLGLRLIYFSYDVKMKEKGDIPEGYSVSREKKERFSLILESASTNQTSMYLCASSPRLAGSNEQYFGPGTRLTVT.

The chain has TRBV15 and TRBJ2-7, with TRBD2 identical over 12 bases. Germline assignment: CDR1 LNHNV and CDR2 YYDKDF (reference sequence). The V gene end was trimmed by 4 bases and the J gene end by 2 bases; junction bases not matched to a gene: 3. The CDR3 has 15 amino acids. CDR3 protein: CATSTRTSGTYEQYF. The CDR3 nucleotides are TGTGCCACCAGCACGAGGACTAGCGGGACCTACGAGCAGTACTTC. Full variable domain (missing parts from reference TRBV15 and TRBJ2-7): DAMVIQNPRYQVTQFGKPVTLSCSQTLNHNVMYWYQQKSSQAPKLLFHYYDKDFNNEADTPDNFQSRRPNTSFCFLDIRSPGLGDTAMYLCATSTRTSGTYEQYFGPGTRLTVT.

This rearrangement joins TRBV4-1 to TRBJ1-1, with TRBD1 matching over 10 bases. This CDR3 has 15 residues. V shed 1 base and J 7 bases; nucleotides not matched to a gene: 6. From germline, CDR1 is MGHRA and CDR2 YSYEKL. The DNA for the CDR3 is TGCGCCAGCAGCCAAGGAGACAGGGGGCAGAATGAAGCTTTCTTT. As protein: CASSQGDRGQNEAFF.

CDR3 bases: TGCGCCAGCAAGGGTAGCGGCGACTCCACCTACAATGAGCAGTTCTTC. The encoded protein is CASKGSGDSTYNEQFF. The chain employs TRBV4-1 and TRBJ2-1; a weak D match, TRBD2 (6 bases). The CDR3 covers 16 residues. The germline V gene has CDR1 MGHRA and CDR2 YSYEKL. V was shortened by 7 bases and J by 2 bases, with 18 bases between the two germline ends.

This chain links TRBV5-1 with TRBJ2-1, with 12 bases fitting TRBD2. The CDR3 length is 16 residues. Germline V gene data show CDR1 as SGHRS and CDR2 as YFSETQ. The ends lost 4 bases at V and 6 bases at J; junction bases unmatched: 8. CDR3 loop: CASSPVVGLAGNEQFF. CDR3 DNA: TGCGCCAGCAGCCCCGTGGTGGGACTAGCGGGCAATGAGCAGTTCTTC.

The chain employs TRBV5-1 and TRBJ1-5; D is perhaps TRBD1 (5 bases). Germline lookup yields CDR1 SGHRS and CDR2 YFSETQ. The CDR3 is 14 amino acids. V was clipped by 3 bases and J by 1 base, with 8 bases between them. CDR3 residues: CASSWGDSNQPQHF. In DNA, the CDR3 is TGCGCCAGCAGCTGGGGGGACAGCAATCAGCCCCAGCATTTT.

The chain has TRBV19 and TRBJ2-1; D may be TRBD1 (6 bases). The germline gives CDR1 LNHDA, CDR2 SQIVND (reference sequence). The CDR3 length is 16 residues. V was trimmed by 1 base and J by 5 bases, leaving 15 bases between them. CDR3 sequence: CASSIGSGHGNNEQFF. DNA of the CDR3: TGTGCCAGTAGTATAGGGTCGGGACACGGGAACAATGAGCAGTTCTTC.

This sequence joins TRBV29-1 and TRBJ2-1; possibly TRBD2 for D (6 bases). Germline CDR1 reads SQVTM; CDR2 reads ANQGSEA. This CDR3 contains 16 residues. V was pared by 6 bases and J by 0 bases, with 18 bases between. CDR3 sequence (DNA): TGCAGCGTGGAGACTGGGACTCCTAGCTCCTACAATGAGCAGTTCTTC. Translation gives CSVETGTPSSYNEQFF.

The chain is built from TRBV6-5 and TRBJ1-2; 12 bases align to TRBD1. Trimming removed 5 bases from V and 8 bases from J; junction bases left unmatched: 9. The germline V gene encodes CDR1 MNHEY and CDR2 SVGAGI. The CDR3 runs to 15 residues. CDR3 loop: CASSKPGQGAQGYTF. The CDR3 DNA sequence: TGTGCCAGCAGTAAGCCGGGACAGGGGGCGCAGGGCTACACCTTC.

This rearrangement joins TRBV25-1 to TRBJ2-7, with 8 bases identical to TRBD1. Germline lookup yields CDR1 MGHDK and CDR2 SYGVNS. The CDR3 is 16 amino acids. The junction had 15 bases not matched to a gene; V was cut back by 8 bases and J by 3 bases. The CDR3 coding sequence is TGTGCCAGCCATAAAATACACCGGGACAGGCGCTACGAGCAGTACTTC. Encoded protein: CASHKIHRDRRYEQYF.

V gene TRBV19 combines with J gene TRBJ2-2, with TRBD2 matching over 8 bases. Germline V gives CDR1 LNHDA, CDR2 SQIVND (reference sequence). The CDR3 contains 15 residues. Losses at the gene ends were 5 bases for V and 5 bases for J; bases not matched to a gene: 7. CDR3 coding DNA: TGTGCCAGTAGTCTTTTAGCGGGGCCGACCGGGGAGCTGTTTTTT. Translating it yields CASSLLAGPTGELFF.

CDR3 bases: TGTGCCAGCAGTGACCGGAGCAGCAATCAGCCCCAGCATTTT. Translated: CASSDRSSNQPQHF. V is TRBV2 and J is TRBJ1-5, with no clear D. This CDR3 has 14 amino acids. V was cut by 3 bases and J by 1 base, with 7 bases left in between. Per the germline V gene, CDR1 is SNHLY and CDR2 is FYNNEI.